Presented here are 31 T cell receptor beta chains from one specimen sequenced in a study of CD8 T cells in Susac syndrome. With random hexamers, reverse transcription was performed on roughly 0.5 to 1 ug of RNA. TCRdb redid the calling of the immunoSEQ multiplex PCR reads with MiXCR, one entry per CDR3 protein. The sample has roughly 200,000 distinct CDR3 sequences, 85% to 95% seen once; the top ten hold around 0.095%. The sequencing input was CD4+ T cells from PBMCs. The receptors here all came from a human donor with Susac syndrome.

The V gene is TRBV18, the J gene TRBJ2-1; maybe TRBD2 (5 bases). Looked up from germline, CDR1 is KGHSH and CDR2 is LQKENI. V lost 3 bases, J lost 5 bases, and 11 bases lay in between. The CDR3 runs to 14 residues. CDR3 in DNA: TGTGCCAGCTCACCCTCAGGAGGTCACAATGAGCAGTTCTTC. This encodes CASSPSGGHNEQFF.

V gene TRBV11-2 combines with J gene TRBJ2-1, with D perhaps matching TRBD1 or TRBD2 (5 bases each). There are 15 residues in the CDR3. The V gene's germline CDR1 is SGHAT and CDR2 FQNNGV. Trimming stripped 7 bases from V and 7 bases from J, with 20 bases between. The CDR3 reads CASTPWDPDGNEQFF. The CDR3 coding sequence is TGTGCCAGCACCCCGTGGGACCCCGACGGGAATGAGCAGTTCTTC.

The V and J genes are TRBV20-1 and TRBJ1-2; TRBD1 matches 8 bases. Germline assignment: CDR1 DFQATT and CDR2 SNEGSKA (reference sequence). V lost 6 bases to trimming and J lost 2 bases; unmatched junction nucleotides: 8. This CDR3 has 14 amino acids. CDR3 residues: CSANLRGRNYGYTF. DNA for the CDR3: TGCAGTGCGAATCTCAGGGGGCGAAACTATGGCTACACCTTC.

The chain employs TRBV6-2 or TRBV6-3 and TRBJ2-3, with D perhaps being TRBD1 or TRBD2 (5 bases each). Germline CDR1 reads MNHEY; CDR2 reads SVGEGT. This CDR3 has 12 residues. V gave up 6 bases and J gave up 8 bases, with 12 bases separating them. CDR3 amino acids: CASSQGEGTQYF. The DNA of the CDR3 is TGTGCCAGCAGCCAGGGTGAGGGTACGCAGTATTTT.

This clonotype occurred once. In DNA form, the CDR3 reads TGTGCCAGCTCTCCTGAAGAGACCCAGTACTTC. It is translated as CASSPEETQYF. The chain combines TRBV18 with TRBJ2-5; D ambiguous. V was clipped by 6 bases and J by 3 bases, with 5 bases between them. CDR1 and CDR2 from the germline V gene are KGHSH and LQKENI. This CDR3 is built from 11 residues.

The table lists this clonotype with a count of one. The chain uses TRBV29-1 and TRBJ1-6, with 7 bases lining up with TRBD1. The CDR3 runs 13 residues. The V and J ends lost 5 bases and 10 bases, in that order; junction bases with no gene match: 8. Germline lookup yields CDR1 SQVTM and CDR2 ANQGSEA. CDR3 nucleotide sequence: TGCAGCGTTAAAACAGGGGATGGGTCACCCCTCCACTTT. Translating gives CSVKTGDGSPLHF. Combining the CDR3 with reference TRBV29-1 and TRBJ1-6 gives the whole variable domain SAVISQKPSRDICQRGTSLTIQCQVDSQVTMMFWYRQQPGQSLTLIATANQGSEATYESGFVIDKFPISRPNLTFSTLTVSNMSPEDSSIYLCSVKTGDGSPLHFGNGTRLTVT.

The chain carries TRBV10-3 and TRBJ2-4; 8 bases fit TRBD2. CDR1 is ENHRY and CDR2 is SYGVKD in the germline V gene. The CDR3 spans 13 residues. Unmatched junction bases numbered 10, after V lost 10 bases and J lost 8 bases. CDR3 DNA sequence: TGTGCCACCGAGAACCGGGAGGGGGACATTCAGTACTTC. Translated, it gives CATENREGDIQYF.

The J gene is TRBJ2-1, the V gene TRBV18; no clear D gene. Trimming stripped 3 bases from V and 0 bases from J, with 9 bases between. Germline V gene sequence: CDR1 KGHSH, CDR2 LQKENI. This CDR3 contains 15 residues. The DNA of the CDR3 is TGTGCCAGCTCACCTAGCTCCTACTCCTACAATGAGCAGTTCTTC. This encodes CASSPSSYSYNEQFF.

The chain joins TRBV7-2 to TRBJ2-6, with 10 bases lining up with TRBD2. This CDR3 has 19 amino acids. Per the germline V gene, CDR1 is SGHTA and CDR2 is FQGNSA. V lost 1 base, J lost 2 bases, and 8 bases stayed unmatched. CDR3 in DNA: TGTGCCAGCAGCTTAGTTCTAGCGGGAGACCTCCCTGGGGCCAACGTCCTGACTTTC. Its protein product is CASSLVLAGDLPGANVLTF.

CDR3 bases: TGTGCCAGCAATCCACTAGCGGGGGGATACAATGAGCAGTTCTTC. Translating gives CASNPLAGGYNEQFF. The V gene is TRBV2, the J gene TRBJ2-1, with TRBD2 identical over 12 bases. V was pared by 7 bases and J by 4 bases, with 5 bases of the junction left unmatched. This CDR3 has 15 residues. Germline values: CDR1 SNHLY, CDR2 FYNNEI.

The V and J genes are TRBV20-1 and TRBJ1-2; 10 nucleotides match TRBD1. After removal of 2 bases from V and 4 bases from J, the junction contained 1 base not matched to a gene. Germline CDR1 reads DFQATT; CDR2 reads SNEGSKA (reference sequence). The CDR3 is 13 amino acids. The CDR3 spells CSARRDRGYGYTF. The CDR3 bases are TGCAGTGCTAGAAGGGACAGGGGCTATGGCTACACCTTC.

The chain uses TRBV20-1 and TRBJ1-1; 7 positions match TRBD1. Germline V CDR1 and CDR2: DFQATT, SNEGSKA (reference sequence). CDR3 length: 12 residues. After removal of 6 bases from V and 5 bases from J, the junction contained 6 bases not matched to a gene. The CDR3 region is CSAISGQTEAFF. CDR3 DNA sequence: TGCAGTGCGATATCGGGACAGACTGAAGCTTTCTTT.

The chain recombines TRBV25-1 with TRBJ2-7; 7 bases are a match to TRBD1. The J segment lost 7 bases and the V segment lost 6 bases, leaving 9 bases of the junction unmatched. This CDR3 is built from 13 residues. The germline CDR1 and CDR2 sequences are MGHDK and SYGVNS. The CDR3 region is CASRQGNLREQYF. In DNA, the CDR3 is TGTGCCAGCAGACAGGGGAACCTACGGGAGCAGTACTTC.

The chain links TRBV20-1 to TRBJ2-7; D possibly corresponds to TRBD2 (6 bases). Germline loops: CDR1 DFQATT, CDR2 SNEGSKA (reference sequence). There are 12 residues in the CDR3. The V and J ends lost 3 bases and 6 bases respectively, with 12 bases between them. Here the CDR3 reads CSASDGSLEQYF. The CDR3 DNA reads as TGCAGTGCTAGTGACGGGAGCCTCGAGCAGTACTTC.

This clonotype was observed a single time. V is TRBV7-9 and J is TRBJ2-5, with D unresolved. This CDR3 comprises 13 residues. In germline, CDR1 is SEHNR, CDR2 FQNEAQ (reference sequence). V lost 5 bases, J lost 2 bases, and 9 bases lay in between. The CDR3 DNA reads TGTGCCAGCAGCACCCGGGCTCAAGAGACCCAGTACTTC. It yields the protein CASSTRAQETQYF.

The J gene is TRBJ2-1, the V gene TRBV20-1; 13 bases are shared with TRBD2. V dropped 0 bases and J dropped 6; count of bases not matched to a gene: 11. This CDR3 region has 18 residues. CDR1 is DFQATT and CDR2 is SNEGSKA in the germline V gene (reference sequence). CDR3 in amino acids: CSARERRLAGGPSNEQFF. CDR3 DNA: TGCAGTGCTAGAGAGCGACGACTAGCGGGGGGTCCGTCCAATGAGCAGTTCTTC.

The chain joins TRBV6-6 to TRBJ1-2, with D perhaps matching TRBD1 (5 bases). The CDR3 loop spans 14 amino acids. Trimming cost V 0 bases and J 5 bases, with 10 bases left between them. Germline V gives CDR1 MNHNY, CDR2 SVGAGI (reference sequence). Here the CDR3 DNA reads TGTGCCAGCAGTTACTCGTCAGGGAGTTATGGCTACACCTTC. This gives the protein CASSYSSGSYGYTF.

The chain joins TRBV20-1 to TRBJ1-1; 8 nucleotides align to TRBD1. Germline CDR1 is DFQATT and CDR2 is SNEGSKA (reference sequence). This CDR3 comprises 14 residues. The V and J ends lost 6 bases and 1 base, in that order; junction bases with no gene match: 7. This chain's CDR3 is CSASQGAENTEAFF. The CDR3 DNA is TGCAGTGCGTCCCAGGGGGCCGAGAACACTGAAGCTTTCTTT.

Only one count was recorded for this clonotype. The chain has TRBV6-2 or TRBV6-3 and TRBJ1-1; D possibly corresponds to TRBD1 (5 bases). The CDR3 extends over 12 amino acids. Trimming removed 5 bases at V and 10 bases at J, with 14 bases between. The germline V gene encodes CDR1 MNHEY and CDR2 SVGEGT. The chain's CDR3 is CASSPSRVPAFF. The CDR3, as DNA: TGTGCCAGCAGTCCCAGCAGGGTCCCAGCTTTCTTT.

The chain recombines TRBV20-1 with TRBJ2-5; TRBD1 matches 8 bases. Looked up from germline, CDR1 is DFQATT and CDR2 is SNEGSKA (reference sequence). J was trimmed by 5 bases and V by 2 bases; bases with no gene match: 10. The CDR3 runs to 15 residues. In DNA, the CDR3 is TGCAGTGCTAGACCCATAGACAGGGGCAGGGAGACCCAGTACTTC. Translated: CSARPIDRGRETQYF.

The V and J genes are TRBV20-1 and TRBJ2-5; 8 positions agree with TRBD2. This CDR3 contains 13 residues. The germline V gene has CDR1 DFQATT and CDR2 SNEGSKA (reference sequence). Trimming removed 7 bases from V and 2 bases from J; junction bases left unmatched: 6. The CDR3 loop is CSDSSGAQETQYF. CDR3 coding DNA: TGCAGTGATAGTAGCGGGGCACAAGAGACCCAGTACTTC.

The V and J genes are TRBV7-2 and TRBJ2-7, with D possibly matching TRBD1 (6 bases). Trimming took 6 bases from V and 2 from J, leaving 17 bases between them. Germline V gives CDR1 SGHTA, CDR2 FQGNSA. The CDR3 totals 15 residues. As DNA, the CDR3 is TGTGCCAGCAGAGTGGGGTGGACAGCCGCCTACGAGCAGTACTTC. Protein product: CASRVGWTAAYEQYF. Full variable domain (remainder filled in from reference TRBV7-2 and TRBJ2-7): GAGVSQSPSNKVTEKGKDVELRCDPISGHTALYWYRQSLGQGLEFLIYFQGNSAPDKSGLPSDRFSAERTGGSVSTLTIQRTQQEDSAVYLCASRVGWTAAYEQYFGPGTRLTVT.

The J gene is TRBJ2-3, the V gene TRBV13, with D possibly TRBD1 on 6 matching bases. The CDR3 is 15 amino acids. V was clipped by 3 bases and J by 0 bases, with 10 bases between them. CDR1 and CDR2 (germline): PRHDT, FYEKMQ (reference sequence). CDR3 DNA sequence: TGTGCCAGCAGCTTTAGGACAGTTAGCACAGATACGCAGTATTTT. Protein product: CASSFRTVSTDTQYF.

The chain employs TRBV14 and TRBJ2-2, with 9 bases lining up with TRBD2. CDR1 is SGHDN, CDR2 FVKESK, per germline. Trimming at V came to 1 base and at J to 1 base, leaving 10 bases not matched to a gene. This CDR3 is 19 amino acids long. CDR3 DNA sequence: TGTGCCAGCAGCCAAGGGGAAAGCGGGGGGCCAAGGAACACCGGGGAGCTGTTTTTT. As protein: CASSQGESGGPRNTGELFF.

The chain joins TRBV28 to TRBJ1-1; D call uncertain. The germline CDR1 and CDR2 sequences are MDHEN and SYDVKM. Trimming removed 10 bases at V and 5 bases at J, with 11 bases between. This CDR3 has 11 residues. The CDR3 DNA is TGTGCCACTTTGGTGGGGACTGAAGCTTTCTTT. This encodes CATLVGTEAFF.

This clonotype was observed a single time. This rearrangement joins TRBV20-1 to TRBJ1-1; a weak D match, TRBD1 (5 bases). Germline values: CDR1 DFQATT, CDR2 SNEGSKA (reference sequence). V lost 3 bases and J 4 bases, leaving 9 bases between the germline ends. The CDR3 totals 12 residues. The CDR3 loop is CSASGGTTEAFF. CDR3 DNA: TGCAGTGCTAGCGGTGGGACCACTGAAGCTTTCTTT.

This clonotype was counted once. The rearrangement joins TRBV20-1 to TRBJ2-7; maybe TRBD2 (7 bases). V was shortened by 5 bases and J by 9 bases, with 20 bases between the two germline ends. Germline V gene sequence: CDR1 DFQATT, CDR2 SNEGSKA (reference sequence). This CDR3 comprises 13 residues. The CDR3 coding sequence is TGCAGTGCTTTCCAGGGAGGGGGGGGGCGGCAGTACTTC. Its translation: CSAFQGGGGRQYF.

This rearrangement joins TRBV20-1 to TRBJ2-4; 9 nucleotides align to TRBD1. The length of the CDR3 is 18 residues. V trimming: 1 base; J trimming: 1 base; junction bases outside the gene matches: 11. Germline V gene lookup returns CDR1 DFQATT and CDR2 SNEGSKA (reference sequence). The CDR3 region has the DNA TGCAGTGCTAGAGTCCGGTACAGGGGGCGCGTCGCCAAAAACATTCAGTACTTC. This gives the protein CSARVRYRGRVAKNIQYF.

The chain carries TRBV9 and TRBJ2-3, with D maybe TRBD2 (7 bases). CDR3 length: 16 residues. CDR1 SGDLS and CDR2 YYNGEE come from the germline V gene. V lost 0 bases and J 4 bases, leaving 15 bases between the germline ends. The DNA for the CDR3 is TGTGCCAGCAGCGTAGCGGGGAGGGGGACGGCAGATACGCAGTATTTT. Translated, it gives CASSVAGRGTADTQYF.

The CDR3 loop reads CASSHPVKAADTQYF. CDR3 sequence (DNA): TGCGCCAGCAGCCACCCAGTGAAGGCAGCAGATACGCAGTATTTT. The chain links TRBV4-1 to TRBJ2-3; D is ambiguous. CDR3 length: 15 amino acids. The germline V and J ends were trimmed by 3 bases and 4 bases, with 14 bases remaining between them. In germline, CDR1 is MGHRA, CDR2 YSYEKL.

The chain combines TRBV3-1 with TRBJ2-6; D is undetermined. V lost 1 base, J lost 0 bases, and 4 bases lay in between. Germline lookup yields CDR1 LGHDT and CDR2 YNNKEL (reference sequence). The CDR3 has 15 residues. The CDR3 region has the DNA TGTGCCAGCAGCCAAGGGGGCTCTGGGGCCAACGTCCTGACTTTC. This translates into CASSQGGSGANVLTF.